This is a list of T cell receptor beta chains from one sample in a study of neurological immune-mediated disorders. TCRdb redid the calling of the 5' RACE reads with MiXCR, one entry per CDR3 protein. Of approximately 32,000 distinct CDR3 sequences listed, around 7.8% are singletons. The specimen was PBMCs. Source of these receptors: a woman aged 40-49 years in good health. CDR3s include the opening cysteine and the closing phenylalanine or tryptophan. The D gene is left open where the match is weak. The size entry is marked missing in some rows and otherwise reads once, few, many or a size class.

d_gene | abundance | j_gene | v_gene | CDR3nt | CDR3aa
- | many | TRBJ1-1 | TRBV29-1 | TGCAGCGCTATTCAGGGGTGGCCTGAAGCTTTCTTT | CSAIQGWPEAFF
- | many | TRBJ2-5 | TRBV5-5 | TGTGCCAGCAGCTTGTTCCAGGAACAAGAGACCCAGTACTTC | CASSLFQEQETQYF
- | many | TRBJ2-2 | TRBV4-2 | TGTGCCAGCAGCCAAGATTCAGGGAACACCGGGGAGCTGTTTTTT | CASSQDSGNTGELFF
- | many | TRBJ2-2 | TRBV12-3/TRBV12-4 | TGTGCCAGCAGTTTTCCAGGGATCACCGGGGAGCTGTTTTTT | CASSFPGITGELFF
TRBD1 | many | TRBJ2-1 | TRBV10-1 | TGCGCCAGCAGTGAGTCCGGGACAGCGCGGACGTTCTTC | CASSESGTARTFF
TRBD1 | many | TRBJ1-2 | TRBV7-9 | TGTGCCAGCAGCCTCGGACAGGCGAACTATGGCTACACCTTC | CASSLGQANYGYTF
- | few | TRBJ1-2 | TRBV28 | TGTGCCAAAGGAGGGGGCTACACCTTC | CAKGGGYTF
TRBD2 | many | TRBJ2-1 | TRBV20-1 | TGCAGTGCTCAGGGGACTAGCGGGGGTCGAGGGGAAGCCAATGAGCAGTTCTTC | CSAQGTSGGRGEANEQFF
- | - | TRBJ2-6 | TRBV20-1 | TGCAGTGCTGACCCATCAGAGGGGCAGTCTGGGGCCAACGTCCTGACTTTC | CSADPSEGQSGANVLTF
- | few | TRBJ2-3 | TRBV6-6 | TGTGCCAGCGGCCCAATAGACCTTCTCAGCACAGATACGCAGTATTTT | CASGPIDLLSTDTQYF
- | many | TRBJ2-2 | TRBV12-3/TRBV12-4 | TGTGCCAGCAGGCTCACACGGAGCACCGGGGAGCTGTTTTTT | CASRLTRSTGELFF
- | many | TRBJ1-4 | TRBV9 | TGTGCCAGCAGCGGTACCGATACAGGGGAAAAACTGTTTTTT | CASSGTDTGEKLFF
- | many | TRBJ1-1 | TRBV3-1 | TGTGCCAGCAGCCAGGGGACGAACACTGAAGCTTTCTTT | CASSQGTNTEAFF
- | many | TRBJ2-3 | TRBV6-1 | TGTGCCAGCAGTGGGGACTCCACAGATACGCAGTATTTT | CASSGDSTDTQYF
- | - | TRBJ1-5 | TRBV28 | TGTGCCAGCAGGAGGGTGTCCGGCAATCAGCCCCAGCATTTT | CASRRVSGNQPQHF
TRBD2 | many | TRBJ2-1 | TRBV29-1 | TGCAGCGTTGAAAGAATAGAGGGAGGGGAGTTCTTC | CSVERIEGGEFF
TRBD2 | - | TRBJ2-6 | TRBV24-1 | TGTGCCACCAGTCCCGGTGGGCAGCGGGGGGGCTATGGGGCCAACGTCCTGACTTTC | CATSPGGQRGGYGANVLTF
TRBD1 | many | TRBJ1-1 | TRBV20-1 | TGCAGTGCCCGAACGGGACAGGGGCACACTGAAGCTTTCTTT | CSARTGQGHTEAFF
TRBD2 | many | TRBJ2-3 | TRBV20-1 | TGCAGTGCCCACACACTAGCGGGGAGCACAGATACGCAGTATTTT | CSAHTLAGSTDTQYF
TRBD1 | many | TRBJ1-1 | TRBV7-6 | TGTGCCAGCACACCAACAGGGGGCTCCATGAACACTGAAGCTTTCTTT | CASTPTGGSMNTEAFF
- | many | TRBJ2-1 | TRBV27 | TGTGCCAGCAGTTCCGGACAGAGAAATGAGCAGTTCTTC | CASSSGQRNEQFF
TRBD2 | many | TRBJ2-3 | TRBV5-1 | TGCGCCAGCGTAGAGGGACTAGGACTCACAGATACGCAGTATTTT | CASVEGLGLTDTQYF
TRBD2 | medium-sized | TRBJ2-3 | TRBV7-2 | TGTGCCAGCAGCACGGGACTAGTTAACACAGATACGCAGTATTTT | CASSTGLVNTDTQYF
TRBD1 | many | TRBJ1-5 | TRBV9 | TGTGCCAGCAGCGTTGACAGGGGGAATCAGCCCCAGCATTTT | CASSVDRGNQPQHF
TRBD2 | medium-sized | TRBJ2-7 | TRBV5-1 | TGCGCCAGCAGCTTGGTGGCTAGCGGGAACTACGAGCAGTACTTC | CASSLVASGNYEQYF
TRBD1 | many | TRBJ2-1 | TRBV6-6 | TGTGCCAGCAGTTTCCCCAGGGGGCAGGGGGATGAGCAGTTCTTC | CASSFPRGQGDEQFF
- | many | TRBJ2-7 | TRBV6-5 | TGTGCCAGCAGTTACTCGAGTGGGGCCGGAGGACACGAGCAGTACTTC | CASSYSSGAGGHEQYF
- | many | TRBJ1-2 | TRBV7-2 | TGTGCCAGCAGAGCCGGCCCCAATAACTATGGCTACACCTTC | CASRAGPNNYGYTF
- | medium-sized | TRBJ1-4 | TRBV2 | TGTGCCAGCACCCTTGAGTGGTCCTATGAAAAACTGTTTTTT | CASTLEWSYEKLFF
- | many | TRBJ2-1 | TRBV5-1 | TGCGCCAGCAGAAGGGGGGACCCTTACAATGAGCAGTTCTTC | CASRRGDPYNEQFF
- | many | TRBJ2-3 | TRBV6-6 | TGTGCCAGCAGAATCCAGGGAACAGATACGCAGTATTTT | CASRIQGTDTQYF
- | many | TRBJ1-3 | TRBV7-9 | TGTGCCAGCAGCTTATATTACAGCGACTCTGGAAACACCATATATTTT | CASSLYYSDSGNTIYF
- | many | TRBJ1-1 | TRBV5-1 | TGCGCCAGCAGCCCCCGGGCGTCGAACACTGAAGCTTTCTTT | CASSPRASNTEAFF
- | few | TRBJ2-2 | TRBV19 | TGTGCCAGTACAAAGACAGCATTTACCGGGGAGCTGTTTTTT | CASTKTAFTGELFF
- | many | TRBJ1-1 | TRBV5-1 | TGCGCCAGCAGGAAGTCCCTATACCAGAACACTGAAGCTTTCTTT | CASRKSLYQNTEAFF
- | many | TRBJ1-5 | TRBV6-1 | TGTGCCAGCAGTGACGGAAATCAGCCCCAGCATTTT | CASSDGNQPQHF
- | many | TRBJ1-2 | TRBV5-1 | TGCGCCAGCAGCTTGGGGCTGAGCAGGGGTAATGGCTACACCTTC | CASSLGLSRGNGYTF
- | many | TRBJ2-5 | TRBV7-9 | TGTGCCAGCAGCTTAATCTTTAGCGGCCAAGAGACCCAGTACTTC | CASSLIFSGQETQYF
TRBD2 | many | TRBJ2-5 | TRBV28 | TGTGCCAGCAGGCGACTAGCGGGATACCAAGAGACCCAGTACTTC | CASRRLAGYQETQYF
- | - | TRBJ2-2 | TRBV5-1 | TGCGCCAGCAGCTATACCGACCCCACCAGGGAGCTGTTTTTT | CASSYTDPTRELFF
- | many | TRBJ2-2 | TRBV7-3 | TGTGCCAGCAGCCAGCACCTCACCGGGGAGCTGTTTTTT | CASSQHLTGELFF
TRBD2 | many | TRBJ2-1 | TRBV7-6 | TGTGCCAGCAGCTTAAACCCCTCTAGCGGGATACGGGGGAATGAGCAGTTCTTC | CASSLNPSSGIRGNEQFF
- | many | TRBJ2-3 | TRBV12-3/TRBV12-4 | TGTGCCAGCAGTAAGACTATCACAGATACGCAGTATTTT | CASSKTITDTQYF
- | many | TRBJ1-6 | TRBV12-3/TRBV12-4 | TGTGCCAGCAGTTTAGGCAGTGGGCACTCCTATAATTCACCCCTCCACTTT | CASSLGSGHSYNSPLHF
- | many | TRBJ1-4 | TRBV12-3/TRBV12-4 | TGTGCCAGCAGTCCCCCCCCCGGTGTAGCTAATGAAAAACTGTTTTTT | CASSPPPGVANEKLFF
TRBD1 | many | TRBJ2-5 | TRBV7-9 | TGTGCCAGCAGCCTCGGGACAGAGATTAAAGAGACCCAGTACTTC | CASSLGTEIKETQYF
- | many | TRBJ2-7 | TRBV20-1 | TGCAGTGCGGTCTCCGGGACAAATTACGAGCAGTACTTC | CSAVSGTNYEQYF